The next 8 T cell receptor beta chains were all read from a single sample in a study of blood T cell repertoires in COVID-19. Libraries were prepared by immunoSEQ multiplex PCR; TCRdb keeps only in-frame clonotypes and omits some of them. The table records fewer than 200,000 clones, approximately 90% of them present only once. Source material: peripheral blood. Receptor source: a man between 60 and 70 years old with active or convalescent COVID-19.

The rearrangement links TRBV2 to TRBJ2-7; TRBD2 agrees at 15 bases. The junction had 2 bases not matched to a gene; V was cut back by 5 bases and J by 3 bases. Germline V gives CDR1 SNHLY, CDR2 FYNNEI. The CDR3 covers 15 residues. The CDR3, as DNA: TGTGCCAGCAGTCGGACTAGCGGGGGGGGCTACGAGCAGTACTTC. It specifies CASSRTSGGGYEQYF.

The chain uses TRBV12-5 and TRBJ1-2; 9 bases line up with TRBD1. Trimming at V came to 4 bases and at J to 7 bases, leaving 13 bases not matched to a gene. Germline values: CDR1 LGHNT, CDR2 FRNRAP. This CDR3 spans 16 amino acids. CDR3 residues: CASGSGLGQGGGGYTF. In nucleotides, the CDR3 is TGTGCTAGTGGTTCCGGACTGGGACAGGGAGGCGGTGGCTACACCTTC. Supplemented by reference TRBV12-5 and TRBJ1-2, the full variable domain reads DARVTQTPRHKVTEMGQEVTMRCQPILGHNTVFWYRQTMMQGLELLAYFRNRAPLDDSGMPKDRFSAEMPDATLATLKIQPSEPRDSAVYFCASGSGLGQGGGGYTFGSGTRLTVV.

This chain uses TRBV30 with TRBJ2-7; D perhaps matches TRBD1 (6 bases). This CDR3 has 14 amino acids. V lost 2 bases to trimming and J lost 6 bases, with 17 bases between them. Per germline, CDR1 GTSNPN and CDR2 SVGIG (reference sequence). CDR3 in amino acids: CAWSKVTGQGEQYF. For the CDR3, the DNA is TGTGCCTGGAGTAAAGTGACAGGCCAGGGCGAGCAGTACTTC. Together with reference TRBV30 and TRBJ2-7, the CDR3 gives the full variable domain: SQTIHQWPATLVQPVGSPLSLECTVEGTSNPNLYWYRQAAGRGLQLLFYSVGIGQISSEVPQNLSASRPQDRQFILSSKKLLLSDSGFYLCAWSKVTGQGEQYFGPGTRLTVT.

Only a few counts were recorded for this clone. CDR3: CASSPGISNEQFF. The DNA of the CDR3 is TGTGCCAGCAGCCCCGGTATTAGCAATGAGCAGTTCTTC. The rearrangement joins TRBV9 to TRBJ2-1; D is ambiguous. This CDR3 has 13 residues. Looked up from germline, CDR1 is SGDLS and CDR2 is YYNGEE. Trimming took 4 bases from V and 6 from J, leaving 11 bases between them.

V usage is TRBV9 and J usage is TRBJ1-2; 7 bases agree with TRBD1. The CDR3 consists of 15 residues. Trimming took 0 bases from V and 4 from J; bases not matched to a gene: 6. The germline V gene has CDR1 SGDLS and CDR2 YYNGEE. The CDR3 sequence: CASSVATTGAYGYTF. In DNA form, the CDR3 reads TGTGCCAGCAGCGTAGCTACAACAGGGGCCTATGGCTACACCTTC.

In regard to this clone: Different DNA sequences within this sample yield the same CDR3. The J gene is TRBJ2-2, the V gene TRBV18; 12 nucleotides align to TRBD1. J lost 5 bases, V lost 4 bases, and 5 bases had no gene match. This CDR3 region has 16 residues. The germline CDR1 and CDR2 sequences are KGHSH and LQKENI. This CDR3 is CASSRPGQGATGELFF. The CDR3 region has the DNA TGTGCCAGCTCACGCCCGGGACAGGGGGCGACCGGGGAGCTGTTTTTT.

This rearrangement joins TRBV12-3 or TRBV12-4 to TRBJ2-3; possible D gene TRBD1, 6 bases. Trimming pared 8 bases from V and 3 bases from J, leaving 12 bases between. This CDR3 contains 13 residues. The CDR3 region has the DNA TGTGCCAGCTCCAGGGGCAGGACAGATACGCAGTATTTT. Its translation is CASSRGRTDTQYF.

This rearrangement joins TRBV11-2 to TRBJ2-1; TRBD1 agrees at 7 bases. Per the germline V gene, CDR1 is SGHAT and CDR2 is FQNNGV. V dropped 5 bases and J dropped 4; count of bases not matched to a gene: 8. The CDR3 covers 15 residues. The CDR3 loop reads CASSLPGTVYNEQFF. Here the CDR3 DNA reads TGTGCCAGCAGCCTACCTGGGACAGTTTACAATGAGCAGTTCTTC.